This T cell receptor (beta chain) comes out of a study of brain T cells in children with intractable seizures (dated by TCRdb to about 2021). Regarding the study in general: Resected brain tissue from approximately 55 pediatric epilepsy surgery cases was first screened for immune gene transcripts using a NanoString immunology panel. Among the approximately twelve selected surgery cases, pre-surgery blood was additionally sequenced for eight, leaving four cases with brain tissue only.

The immunoSEQ assay was used to generate TCR beta chain sequences from genomic DNA. In the authors' own workflow: Any CDR3 sequence that did not begin with the conserved framework cysteine at position 104 was removed by hand. To get clonality, the normalized Shannon's Diversity Index was subtracted from one, giving values from 0 (maximal diversity) to 1 (oligoclonal). Differences in the frequency of the same CDR3 between samples, such as brain versus blood, were assessed with chi-squared comparison-of-proportions tests. Public clonotypes were found by searching immuneACCESS, and the VDJdb browser was used to assess similarity to known antiviral clonotypes. TCRdb retrieved this table from immuneACCESS and kept in-frame rearrangements only. Not all clones are present; in checked studies, unresolved V genes account for under half, and no reason is known for the remainder. V and J calls plus clone size are reproduced from that table; the DNA served to infer D and trimming. In all, the sample holds 110,000 or so clones, and 94% of those were seen once. The ten largest make up 3.5% to 4% of the sample.

V ends up 4 bases short and J 3 bases short, with an unmatched junction base count of 3. The CDR3 sequence holds 14 residues, the cysteine and phenylalanine included. Kept here is only the CDR3 DNA, which spans 42 bases and is read in frame from base 1. The germline V gene provides CDR1 LGHNA and CDR2 YNFKEQ. The time point label of this sample denotes: resected brain tissue, or blood drawn just prior to surgery. The surgery cases that showed the highest brain T cell transcript signatures were chosen for TCR beta chain sequencing of brain tissue, and of blood when it was available. Prior to surgery, the patients had been treated with at least one anti-epileptic drug. TCR-sequenced patients were children with drug-resistant epilepsy due to tuberous sclerosis complex, focal cortical dysplasia, Rasmussen encephalitis or hemimegalencephaly. Blood samples were drawn just before the epilepsy surgery. Bulk genomic DNA was extracted from unsorted brain tissue and whole blood with the Monarch genomic DNA purification kit.

Regarding this clone: Its antigen has not been determined. Base-call qualities are not available, and no considerably larger clone is one nucleotide away.

The research as a whole found: The patients' HCMV serostatus was not known, and viral specificity was inferred solely from CDR3 sequence similarity. Because sequencing depth was different between pre-surgery and post-surgery blood, clones absent from the pre-surgery sample may reflect undersampling.

This clonotype originated in a boy younger than two with hemimegalencephaly and intractable seizures. This material consisted of peripheral blood, taken at surgery. The sequence is built from TRBV4-2 and TRBJ2-7; 10 bases in the middle match TRBD2. The CDR3 reads as follows: CASSLGLADYEQYF. The sequenced DNA: TGTGCCAGCAGCCTCGGACTAGCGGACTACGAGCAGTACTTC.